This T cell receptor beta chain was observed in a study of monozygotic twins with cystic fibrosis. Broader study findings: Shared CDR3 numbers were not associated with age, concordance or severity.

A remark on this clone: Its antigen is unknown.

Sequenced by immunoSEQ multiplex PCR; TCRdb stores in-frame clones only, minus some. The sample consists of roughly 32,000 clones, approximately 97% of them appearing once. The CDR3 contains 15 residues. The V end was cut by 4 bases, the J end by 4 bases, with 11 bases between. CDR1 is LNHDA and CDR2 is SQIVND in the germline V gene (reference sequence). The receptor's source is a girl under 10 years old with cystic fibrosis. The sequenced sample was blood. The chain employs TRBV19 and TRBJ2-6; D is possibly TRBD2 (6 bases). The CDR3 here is CASSTAAGGANVLTF. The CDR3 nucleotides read TGTGCCAGTAGTACCGCCGCGGGAGGGGCCAACGTCCTGACTTTC.